This T cell receptor beta chain was sequenced in a study of cytomegalovirus exposure and HLA in healthy donors (dated by TCRdb to about 2017). At the level of the whole study: An earlier analysis of approximately 600 of the donors reported about 250 Gb of sequence data and 120 million or so unique TCR beta sequences from some 180 million T cells. The later analysis used no new phenotypic data to find candidate immune exposures, relying instead on TCR beta sequences and their occurrence across donors. An early release that covered 500 to 800 HLA-typed donors contained approximately 300 gigabases of sequencing data and 85 million to 100 million unique TCR sequences. To predict cytomegalovirus infection status, the study brought together high-throughput TCR immunosequencing, statistical association of individual TCRs with disease status, and machine learning. To decide whether each TCR beta V gene segment behaved as functional or pseudogenic, an earlier analysis of approximately 600 of the donors relied on high-throughput TCR beta sequencing. Across 398 genotyped donors of the cohort, an average of about 250,000 unique TCR beta nucleotide sequences per donor were sequenced, and 15% to 20% of those sequences were non-productive. The study aimed to test whether cataloging public T cell receptors could reveal signatures of past pathogen exposure. In a later genetic analysis, genome-wide SNP genotypes for about 65% of the 666 donors were used, and that subset was treated as a discovery cohort. The genetic ancestry cluster associated with self-reported Caucasian donors included 80% to 90% of the approximately 410 genotyped donors. In addition to the first cohort of several hundred subjects, a separate validation cohort of approximately 130 different subjects was used. In a later analysis, previously published TCR beta repertoires from roughly 710 donors were re-analyzed and high-resolution HLA genotyping was added so that TCR occurrence patterns could be studied. The number of donors typed differed by locus, with 629-630 for A, B, C, DRB1 and DQB1, around 500 for DQA1, 600 to 610 for DPA1, and roughly 450 for DPB1. Four to six DR-DQ haplotypes were handled as single units for association and clustering because linkage in the cohort was strong. Every repertoire in the discovery cohort had been generated on one and the same sequencing platform. The T cell repertoires of 670 or so subjects were profiled by immunosequencing and related to cytomegalovirus serostatus. Donor age, sex, ethnicity and CMV serostatus were collected together with the repertoire data. Both class I and class II loci were covered by HLA typing, at four-digit resolution.

V and J are truncated by 5 bases and 2 bases respectively, leaving an intervening sequence of 12 bases. Per the germline V gene (reference sequence), MNHNY is the CDR1 and SVGAGI is the CDR2. The CDR3 contains 15 residues, cysteine and phenylalanine counted. Only CDR3 DNA is held: 45 bases, read in frame from base 1. Points the paper makes about the study in general: In a later genetic analysis, a missense DCLRE1C variant was associated with V-gene and J-gene trimming of TCR beta chains, and the association was replicated in an independent cohort. An earlier analysis of several hundred of the donors showed that most TCR beta V segments appeared in productive rearrangements either about 90% or about 30% of the time, which broadly matched IMGT annotations. In a later analysis, HLA-associated TCR beta chains were found to be more clonally expanded and to have lower generation probabilities than equally common non-associated chains. Most TCR sequences were seen in very few donors, while some public TCRs were found in many individuals. A later analysis found that TCR association rates varied across HLA loci, with DRB1 alleles showing the most associated TCRs and HLA-C alleles the fewest. In this cohort, only TCR beta chains were sequenced, and detectable features were limited by the absence of alpha or paired-chain data. Linkage disequilibrium might explain the correlated functional status among segregating V segments, but an unknown experimental factor could not be ruled out. A later genetic analysis reported fewer N-insertions in productive TCRs among donors in an Asian-associated ancestry cluster than the approximately 670-donor mean. The authors suggested that the approach could potentially be generalized to other disease states and immunological phenotypes. Most CMV-associated TCR beta chains appeared to be HLA-restricted in a later analysis, and the HLA associations seemed to be driven largely by CMV exposure. The study listed 164 TCR beta chains as associated with cytomegalovirus. Some IMGT-functional V segments, including TRBV6-2 and TRBV6-3, could not be distinguished by the 87-base-pair reads and were therefore excluded. Presence/absence analyses assumed roughly uniform sequencing depth across donors, an assumption that may not hold. The classifier was reported to diagnose cytomegalovirus status with high specificity and sensitivity in both the original cohort and the validation cohort. CMV serostatus was the only immune exposure information available for the cohort. In vitro tests confirmed that three of the cytomegalovirus-associated TCR beta chains recognize cytomegalovirus antigens. Because HLA typing was unavailable for some donors at each locus, only the typed subset was used in association tests. Specific HLA alleles were associated with around 18,000 TCR beta sequences at a false discovery rate of 0.05 in a later analysis. When HLA alleles, especially DR and DQ, strongly co-occurred, attributing TCR associations to individual alleles was difficult. A further reported finding was that TCR beta sequences accurately predicted the HLA-A and HLA-B alleles for most subjects in the first cohort. In a later analysis, several top co-occurrence clusters were reported to appear linked to parvovirus B19, influenza, CMV and Epstein-Barr virus. Because counts were too low, roughly 18 rarely observed V segments, including chromosome 9 orphons, were left out of the earlier analysis of 587 of the donors. The sequencing pipeline was judged likely to have produced a cluster of highly shared sequence variants as a technical artifact.

The cohort consisted of more than 650 healthy bone marrow donors. All cohort members were sampled while nominally healthy, although unrecorded immune exposures were likely present. The donor was CMV seropositive and belonged to the group of more than 250 seropositive cohort members. Each donor provided a peripheral blood sample, and peripheral blood mononuclear cells were used for TCR beta sequencing. Genomic DNA was extracted from the blood cell samples with the Qiagen DNeasy Blood Extraction Kit. A note on this clone: Which antigen it targets is not known. No base qualities exist here, and no much larger clone lies one base off it.

Library construction relied on the immunoSEQ multiplex PCR assay. For the multiplex PCR, a mixture combining 60 forward primers for TCR Vbeta segments and 13 reverse primers for TCR Jbeta segments was used. The CDR3 region of rearranged TCR beta genes was amplified from genomic DNA by a multiplex PCR assay. The amplified TCR beta libraries were sequenced on the Illumina HiSeq System as 87-base-pair reads. The original pipeline was this. A later analysis counted 65 million to 90 million unique TCR beta chains across the roughly 700 repertoires, and roughly 11 million of these chains were shared by at least two donors. Raw reads were error-corrected and collapsed into unique sequences by a nearest-neighbor algorithm in which closely related sequences were merged to remove PCR and sequencing errors. V, D and J gene segments were assigned by aligning CDR3 sequences to IMGT reference sequences. For a sequence to be retained, a match of at least six nucleotides was required to both a V gene segment and a J gene segment. A rearrangement was called productive if the CDR3 had no stop codons and remained in frame with V and J, and every other rearrangement was called non-productive. CDR3 was defined according to IMGT convention as the region running from the second conserved V-encoded cysteine to the conserved J-encoded phenylalanine. The earlier analysis of fewer than 700 of the donors excluded sequences that lacked an unambiguous match to a single V gene segment. An earlier analysis of 450 to 650 of the donors called V segments functional above 56.7% productive rearrangements and segregating when the between-donor standard deviation exceeded 5%. A statistical classification framework was developed to diagnose cytomegalovirus status using the catalog of TCR beta chain sequences. V and J gene assignment, in a later analysis, came from comparing TCR nucleotide sequences with IMGT/GENE-DB human TR gene sequences. Using the TCRdist pipeline, a later analysis assigned CDR3 sequences along with most-parsimonious VDJ recombination scenarios. A later analysis defined each TCR beta chain by its CDR3 amino acid sequence plus V-gene family, and excluded reads lacking a unique V-gene family. A later analysis removed several hundred highly shared, low-generation-probability nucleotide sequences to deal with suspected cross-contamination and a sequencing artifact. For each public chain, a later analysis derived a clonal expansion index from normalized ranks of inferred template counts within each repertoire. Generation probabilities in a later analysis came from a VDJ recombination model fitted to out-of-frame rearrangements, and those results were checked against IGoR. In a later analysis, hypergeometric tests were used to score TCR-TCR, TCR-HLA and TCR-CMV co-occurrence, with a repertoire-size bias correction applied to TCR pairs. False discovery rates were estimated in a later analysis by permuting HLA or CMV assignments 20 times. In a later analysis, co-occurring TCRs were grouped with DBSCAN, and TCRdist sequence similarity was added when clustering was performed within HLA-allele-positive subsets. Repertoires with fewer than 30,000 or more than 120,000 public chains, plus five repertoires with anomalous nucleotide sharing, were excluded from co-occurrence clustering. Drawn from immuneACCESS, this table holds only the in-frame rearrangements with V and J called that TCRdb kept. Clones are partly lost; checked studies trace under half to an unresolved V gene and leave the rest unexplained. The V and J calls and clone size are taken from that table; D and trimming were inferred from the DNA. The sample profile shows over 100,000 clones; roughly 79% of them were found once. The top ten clones comprise roughly 6% of the sample.

The sample was PBMCs. The V and J genes are TRBV6-6 and TRBJ2-2; no D segment can be confidently identified. The source of this sequence is a man aged 55-75 years in good health and CMV-seropositive. The CDR3 has the sequence CASSTVRPNTGELFF. The nucleotide sequence reads TGTGCCAGCAGTACCGTGCGGCCAAACACCGGGGAGCTGTTTTTT.